This TCR beta chain was captured in a study of early T cells in non-severe SARS-CoV-2 infection. Looking at the study overall: RNA in bulk from unsorted whole blood was sequenced, and chains were unpaired. Notes on the study in general: Comparison of clonotypes with VDJdb favored anti-spike CD8 responses while missing private and CD4 specificities.

Unique molecular identifiers (one per individual cDNA molecule) were attached. One entry per CDR3 protein, called by TCRdb with MiXCR from the 5' RACE reads. The sample includes about 44,000 distinct CDR3 sequences, 12% of them seen just once. V lost 4 bases and J lost 3, with 16 bases in between. The CDR3 extends over 14 amino acids. From germline, CDR1 is DFQATT and CDR2 SNEGSKA (reference sequence). This clonotype turned up a few times. Its antigen is unknown. The sequence was obtained from an adult who was a healthcare worker with PCR-confirmed SARS-CoV-2 infection or an uninfected control (not recorded which). Sequencing was carried out using whole blood. The chain combines TRBV20-1 with TRBJ2-7; possible D gene TRBD2, 6 bases. CDR3 loop: CSAKLATANYEQYF. In DNA, the CDR3 is TGCAGTGCTAAACTAGCTACGGCGAACTACGAGCAGTACTTC.